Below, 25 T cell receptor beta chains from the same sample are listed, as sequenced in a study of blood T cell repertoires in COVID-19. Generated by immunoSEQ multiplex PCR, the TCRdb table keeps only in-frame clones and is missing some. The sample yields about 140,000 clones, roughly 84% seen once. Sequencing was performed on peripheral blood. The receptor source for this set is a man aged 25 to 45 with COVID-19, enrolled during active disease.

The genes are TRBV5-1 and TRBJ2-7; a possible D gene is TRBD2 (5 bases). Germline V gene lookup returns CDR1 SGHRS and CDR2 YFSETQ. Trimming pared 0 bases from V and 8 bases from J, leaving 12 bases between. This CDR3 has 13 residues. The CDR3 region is CASSLAGNWKQYF. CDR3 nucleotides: TGCGCCAGCAGCTTGGCCGGGAATTGGAAGCAGTACTTC.

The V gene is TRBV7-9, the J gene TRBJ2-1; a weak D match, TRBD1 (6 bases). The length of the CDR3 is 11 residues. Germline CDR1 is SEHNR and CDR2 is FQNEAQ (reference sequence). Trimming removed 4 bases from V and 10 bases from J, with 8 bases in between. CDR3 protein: CASSSDREQFF. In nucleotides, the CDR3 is TGTGCCAGCAGCTCGGACAGAGAGCAGTTCTTC.

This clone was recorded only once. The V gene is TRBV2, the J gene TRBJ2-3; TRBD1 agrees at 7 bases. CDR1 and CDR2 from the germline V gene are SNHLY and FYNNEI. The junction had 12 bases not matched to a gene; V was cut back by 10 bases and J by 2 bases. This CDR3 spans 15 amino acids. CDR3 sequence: CAIPRGLRHTDTQYF. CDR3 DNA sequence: TGTGCCATCCCTAGGGGGCTACGTCACACAGATACGCAGTATTTT.

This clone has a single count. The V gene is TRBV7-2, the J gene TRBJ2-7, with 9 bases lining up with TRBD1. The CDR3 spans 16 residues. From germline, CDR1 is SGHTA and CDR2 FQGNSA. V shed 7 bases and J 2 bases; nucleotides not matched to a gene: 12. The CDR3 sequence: CASNPGGDRVPYEQYF. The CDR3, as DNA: TGTGCCAGCAACCCTGGTGGGGACAGGGTTCCCTACGAGCAGTACTTC.

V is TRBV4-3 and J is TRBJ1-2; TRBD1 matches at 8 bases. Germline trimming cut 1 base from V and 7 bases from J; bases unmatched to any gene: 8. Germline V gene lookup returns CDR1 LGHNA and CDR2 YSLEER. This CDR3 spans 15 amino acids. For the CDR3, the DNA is TGCGCCAGCAGCCAAGTCGGACAGGGCGCGGGTGGCTACACCTTC. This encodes CASSQVGQGAGGYTF.

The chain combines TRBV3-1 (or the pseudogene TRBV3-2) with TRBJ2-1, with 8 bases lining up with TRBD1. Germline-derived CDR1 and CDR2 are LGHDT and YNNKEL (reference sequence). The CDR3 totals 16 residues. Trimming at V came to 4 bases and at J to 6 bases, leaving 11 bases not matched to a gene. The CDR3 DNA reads TGTGCCAGCAGCCCCTTGACAACAGGGGGTACCAATGAGCAGTTCTTC. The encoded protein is CASSPLTTGGTNEQFF.

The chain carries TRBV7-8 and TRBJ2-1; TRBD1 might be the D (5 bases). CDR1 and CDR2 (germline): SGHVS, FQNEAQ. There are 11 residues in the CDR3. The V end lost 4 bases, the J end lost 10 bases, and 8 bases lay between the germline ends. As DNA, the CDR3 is TGTGCCAGCAGCTCAGGGCCCGAGCAGTTCTTC. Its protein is CASSSGPEQFF.

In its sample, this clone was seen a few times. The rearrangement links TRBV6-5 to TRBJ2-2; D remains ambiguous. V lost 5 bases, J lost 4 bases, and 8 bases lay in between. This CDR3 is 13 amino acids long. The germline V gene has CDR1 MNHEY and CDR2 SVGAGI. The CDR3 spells CASSLDITGELFF. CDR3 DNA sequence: TGTGCCAGCAGTCTTGACATCACCGGGGAGCTGTTTTTT.

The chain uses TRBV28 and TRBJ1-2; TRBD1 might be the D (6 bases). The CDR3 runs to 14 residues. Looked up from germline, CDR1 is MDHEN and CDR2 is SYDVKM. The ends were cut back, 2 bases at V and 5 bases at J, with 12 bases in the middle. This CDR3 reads CASSLTGIGYGYTF. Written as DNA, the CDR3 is TGTGCCAGCAGTTTAACAGGGATAGGGTATGGCTACACCTTC.

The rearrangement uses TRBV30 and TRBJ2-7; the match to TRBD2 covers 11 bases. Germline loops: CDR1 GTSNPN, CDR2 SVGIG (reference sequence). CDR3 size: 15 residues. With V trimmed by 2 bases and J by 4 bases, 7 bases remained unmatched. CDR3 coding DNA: TGTGCCTGGAGTACGGCTAGCGGGAGGATGTACGAGCAGTACTTC. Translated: CAWSTASGRMYEQYF.

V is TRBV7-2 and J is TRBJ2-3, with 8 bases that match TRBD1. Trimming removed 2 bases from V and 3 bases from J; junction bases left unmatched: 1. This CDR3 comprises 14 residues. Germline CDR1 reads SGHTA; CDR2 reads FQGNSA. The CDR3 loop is CASSLQGATDTQYF. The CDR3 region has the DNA TGTGCCAGCAGCTTACAGGGGGCAACAGATACGCAGTATTTT.

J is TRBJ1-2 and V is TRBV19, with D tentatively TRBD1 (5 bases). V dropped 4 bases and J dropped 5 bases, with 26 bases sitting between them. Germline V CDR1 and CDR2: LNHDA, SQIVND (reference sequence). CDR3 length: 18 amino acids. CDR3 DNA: TGTGCCAGTAGTAGTGGTGTGGGGCCACGCTCAATCAGTTATGGCTACACCTTC. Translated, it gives CASSSGVGPRSISYGYTF.

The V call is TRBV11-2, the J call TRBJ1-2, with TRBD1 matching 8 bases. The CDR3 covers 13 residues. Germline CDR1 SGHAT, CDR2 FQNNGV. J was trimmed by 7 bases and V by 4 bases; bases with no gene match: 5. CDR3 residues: CASSSQGVGGYTF. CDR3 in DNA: TGTGCCAGCAGCTCACAGGGGGTGGGTGGCTACACCTTC.

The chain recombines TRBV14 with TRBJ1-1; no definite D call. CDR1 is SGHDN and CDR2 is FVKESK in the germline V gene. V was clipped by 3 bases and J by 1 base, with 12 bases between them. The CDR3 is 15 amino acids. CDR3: CASSHRVHPNTEAFF. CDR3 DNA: TGTGCCAGCAGCCACCGGGTCCACCCGAACACTGAAGCTTTCTTT.

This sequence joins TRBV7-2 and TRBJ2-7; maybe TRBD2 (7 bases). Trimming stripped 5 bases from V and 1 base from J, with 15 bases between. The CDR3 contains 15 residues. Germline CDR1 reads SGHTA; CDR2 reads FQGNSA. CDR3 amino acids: CASSPGGTFSYEQYF. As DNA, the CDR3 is TGTGCCAGCAGCCCCGGGGGGACATTTTCCTACGAGCAGTACTTC.

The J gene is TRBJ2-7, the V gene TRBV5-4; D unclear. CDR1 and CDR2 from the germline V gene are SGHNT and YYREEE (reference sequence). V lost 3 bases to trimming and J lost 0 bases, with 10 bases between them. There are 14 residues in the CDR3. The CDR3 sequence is CASSSVGPSYEQYF. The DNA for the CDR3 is TGTGCCAGCAGCTCTGTTGGGCCCTCCTACGAGCAGTACTTC.

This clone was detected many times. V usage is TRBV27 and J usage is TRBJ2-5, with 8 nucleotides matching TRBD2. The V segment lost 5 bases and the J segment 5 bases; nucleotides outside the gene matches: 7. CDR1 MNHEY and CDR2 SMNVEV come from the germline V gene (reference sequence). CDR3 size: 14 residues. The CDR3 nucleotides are TGTGCCAGCAGTCCTCGCGGGACTAGGGAGACCCAGTACTTC. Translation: CASSPRGTRETQYF.

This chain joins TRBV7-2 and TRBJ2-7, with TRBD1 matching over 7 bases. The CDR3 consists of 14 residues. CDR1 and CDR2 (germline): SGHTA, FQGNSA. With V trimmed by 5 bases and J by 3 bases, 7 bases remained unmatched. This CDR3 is CASSERTGYYEQYF. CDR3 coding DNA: TGTGCCAGCAGCGAGAGGACAGGATACTACGAGCAGTACTTC.

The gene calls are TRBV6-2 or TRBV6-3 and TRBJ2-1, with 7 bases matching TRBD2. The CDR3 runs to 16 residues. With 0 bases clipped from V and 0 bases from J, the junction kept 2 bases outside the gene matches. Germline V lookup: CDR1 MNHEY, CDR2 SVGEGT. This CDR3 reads CASSYSRGSSYNEQFF. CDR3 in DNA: TGTGCCAGCAGTTACTCGCGGGGGAGCTCCTACAATGAGCAGTTCTTC.

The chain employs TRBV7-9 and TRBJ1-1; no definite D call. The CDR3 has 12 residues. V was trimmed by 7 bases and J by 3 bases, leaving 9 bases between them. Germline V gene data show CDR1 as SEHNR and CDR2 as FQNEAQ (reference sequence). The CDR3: CASILADTEAFF. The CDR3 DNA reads TGTGCCAGCATCCTGGCCGACACTGAAGCTTTCTTT.

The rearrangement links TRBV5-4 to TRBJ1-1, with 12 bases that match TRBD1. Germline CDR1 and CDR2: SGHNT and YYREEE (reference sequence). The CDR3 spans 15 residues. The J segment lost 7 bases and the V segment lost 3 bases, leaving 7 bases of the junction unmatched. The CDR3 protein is CASSSAGTGGLEAFF. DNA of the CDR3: TGTGCCAGCAGCTCGGCCGGGACAGGGGGCCTTGAAGCTTTCTTT. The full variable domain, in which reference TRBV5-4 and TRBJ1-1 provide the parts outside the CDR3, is ETGVTQSPTHLIKTRGQQVTLRCSSQSGHNTVSWYQQALGQGPQFIFQYYREEENGRGNFPPRFSGLQFPNYSSELNVNALELDDSALYLCASSSAGTGGLEAFFGQGTRLTVV.

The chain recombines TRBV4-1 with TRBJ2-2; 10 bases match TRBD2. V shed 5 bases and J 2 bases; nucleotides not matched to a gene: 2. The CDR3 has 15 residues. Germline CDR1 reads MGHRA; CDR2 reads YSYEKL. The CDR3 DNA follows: TGCGCCAGCAGCGGGACTAGCGTTAACACCGGGGAGCTGTTTTTT. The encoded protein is CASSGTSVNTGELFF.

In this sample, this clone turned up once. The CDR3 loop reads CASSFSPNQPQHF. The CDR3 region has the DNA TGTGCCAGCAGTTTTTCCCCTAATCAGCCCCAGCATTTT. The rearrangement joins TRBV28 to TRBJ1-5; D gene uncertain. Per the germline V gene, CDR1 is MDHEN and CDR2 is SYDVKM. This CDR3 region has 13 residues. V gave up 3 bases and J gave up 4 bases, with 7 bases separating them.

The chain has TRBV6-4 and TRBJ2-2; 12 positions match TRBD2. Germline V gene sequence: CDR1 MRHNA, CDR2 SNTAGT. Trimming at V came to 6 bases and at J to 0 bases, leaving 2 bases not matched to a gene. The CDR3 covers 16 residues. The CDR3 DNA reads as TGTGCCAGCAGACTAGCGGGAGGCGCGAACACCGGGGAGCTGTTTTTT. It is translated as CASRLAGGANTGELFF.

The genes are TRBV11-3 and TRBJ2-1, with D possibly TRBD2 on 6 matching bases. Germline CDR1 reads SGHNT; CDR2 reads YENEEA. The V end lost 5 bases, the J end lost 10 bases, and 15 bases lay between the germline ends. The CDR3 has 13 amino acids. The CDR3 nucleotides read TGTGCCAGCAGCCCCCTCCGTGGGGGGGAGCAGTTCTTC. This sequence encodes CASSPLRGGEQFF.